This record covers a single T cell receptor (beta chain). Its antigen is undetermined. This record belongs to a study of cytomegalovirus exposure and HLA in healthy donors. The primer mix had 60 Vbeta and 13 Jbeta primers. TCRdb's copy holds only in-frame clones and misses some; the assay was immunoSEQ multiplex PCR. The sample lists over 120,000 clones, about 71% seen once, with roughly 1.9% in the top ten. Findings and limits, study-wide: A later analysis found TCR association rates differed by HLA locus, highest for DRB1 and lowest for HLA-C. The authors considered a cluster of highly shared sequence variants likely to be a sequencing artifact.

This sequence originates from a woman aged 55-70 years in good health and CMV-seropositive. Sequencing used PBMCs.

Written as DNA, the CDR3 is TGTGCCTCCGCCTCGACAGGGCGGACCGGGGAGCTGTTTTTT. It yields the protein CASASTGRTGELFF. V and J are TRBV30 and TRBJ2-2, with 7 positions matching TRBD1. V shed 7 bases and J 5 bases; nucleotides not matched to a gene: 10. The CDR3 covers 14 residues. Germline CDR1 GTSNPN, CDR2 SVGIG (reference sequence).